This T cell receptor beta chain emerged from a study of T cell responses to AZD1222 COVID-19 vaccine (dated by TCRdb to 2020 to 2022). For context, the study as a whole: A total of 233 trial participants underwent TCR sequencing, of whom about 200 had received two doses of AZD1222 and around 26 had received two doses of the MenACWY control vaccine. Enrollment into the trials was organized by age into subgroups of 18-55, 56-69 and 70-plus years, and those subgroups contained roughly 140, 27 and 60 TCR-sequenced participants, respectively. The paper as a whole reports these results and caveats: The 56-69-year group was small, and its depth increase did not reach significance, likely because of low power. Most participants were white British and females outnumbered males, and the authors suggested that clonal diversity may have been underestimated. Conclusions about previously exposed vaccinees are limited, since just 5 or 6 AZD1222 recipients were seropositive for SARS-CoV-2 at baseline. Reportedly, almost half of the unique spike-specific TCRs recognized epitopes lying outside the regions that are mutated in the B.1.351 and B.1.1.7 variants. Because no samples from the day 14 peak response were available, repertoires could be characterized only after the peak T cell response. CD4 TCRs associated with the vaccine covered the entire spike protein, and the dominant responses were in regions 160-218 and 743-854. A significant rise in spike-specific TCR breadth and depth was observed after two AZD1222 doses relative to day 0 and relative to MenACWY recipients.

What this sample's time point label stands for: about 28 days (+/-7) after the second vaccine dose. AZD1222 recipients given second doses at about 4 weeks or at about 12 weeks were pooled, since spike-specific TCR depth and breadth were not found to differ between the two schedules. Vaccinee samples came from UK trials COV001 and COV002, including a single-blind randomized controlled phase 2/3 trial of AZD1222 (ChAdOx1 nCoV-19) in healthy adults. Trial participant PBMC samples were collected at day 0 and day 28 after the second dose for TCRbeta chain sequencing. The CDR3 regions of human TCRbeta chains were analyzed by immunosequencing. For the original study's pipeline: Repertoire TCRs were checked for matches against a reference library of SARS-CoV-2-specific TCRs that had been generated using the MIRA antigen-specificity platform. Breadth meant the fraction of unique TCRs that were SARS-CoV-2-associated, whereas depth meant the fraction of total T cells that were SARS-CoV-2-associated. Using the MIRA data, every spike-specific TCR was mapped to the spike region that the TCR reacted to and assigned to either a CD4 or a CD8 class. Log10-transformed breadth and depth values were compared by one-way ANOVA with Sidak's multiple comparisons tests. TCRdb holds this immuneACCESS table with in-frame rearrangements only. Some clones are missing; in checked studies, unresolved V genes explain under half, and the rest has no known cause. V, J and clone size reflect that table, while D and trimming were determined from the DNA. The sample data list approximately 100,000 clones, and around 87% of these were observed just once. Of the sample, approximately 10% falls within the top ten clones.

As regards this clone: No antigen is known for it. Base qualities are missing; no much larger clone stands one base away.

The CDR3 covers 15 residues, taking in both the cysteine and the phenylalanine. Only the CDR3 DNA is retained, 45 bases long and in frame from the first base. The germline V gene (reference sequence) provides CDR1 LGHDT and CDR2 YNNKEL. The germline ends are 13 bases apart after V is trimmed by 4 bases and J by 3 bases. The TCR sequence derives from an adult who received the AZD1222 COVID-19 vaccine. The sequencing here drew on peripheral blood, taken 28 days after the second AZD1222 dose. The chain employs TRBV3-1 (or the pseudogene TRBV3-2) and TRBJ2-1, and perhaps TRBD1 as D gene, on 5 matching bases. The sequenced DNA: TGTGCCAGCAGCCGCGACACAGGAATCTACAATGAGCAGTTCTTC. Translation gives CASSRDTGIYNEQFF.